The 21 T cell receptor beta chains given below trace back to one sample, sequenced in a study of shared clonotypes between healthy human individuals. Naive CD8 cells were CD45RO-negative, positively selected for CCR7, excluding terminally differentiated effector memory CD45RA+ cells. TCRdb's copy holds only in-frame clones and misses some; the assay was immunoSEQ multiplex PCR. The data hold about 2 million clones, with less than 95% observed a single time. Sequenced material: naive CD8+ T cells sorted from blood. These receptor sequences come from a man younger than 30 in good health.

The chain links TRBV18 to TRBJ2-2; 7 bases align to TRBD1. Germline CDR1 and CDR2: KGHSH and LQKENI. V was pared by 5 bases and J by 4 bases, with 1 base of the junction left unmatched. This CDR3 spans 13 amino acids. CDR3 DNA sequence: TGTGCCAGCTCAAGGGACAGCACCGGGGAGCTGTTTTTT. Residues: CASSRDSTGELFF.

The V gene is TRBV29-1, the J gene TRBJ2-7, with D possibly matching TRBD1 (6 bases). Germline values: CDR1 SQVTM, CDR2 ANQGSEA. Deletions cut 3 bases from V and 5 bases from J, with 14 bases between. This CDR3 is 13 amino acids long. The CDR3 is CSVETGQTHEQYF. CDR3 coding DNA: TGCAGCGTTGAGACTGGACAGACCCACGAGCAGTACTTC.

The chain uses TRBV5-4 and TRBJ2-3; perhaps TRBD2 as D (5 bases). The CDR3 is made up of 16 amino acids. Germline-derived CDR1 and CDR2 are SGHNT and YYREEE (reference sequence). V was cut by 3 bases and J by 2 bases, with 16 bases left in between. CDR3 amino acids: CASSYLGGRITDTQYF. CDR3 in DNA: TGTGCCAGCAGCTACCTAGGAGGACGGATCACAGATACGCAGTATTTT.

This clone was recorded only once. The chain uses TRBV9 and TRBJ2-7; 7 bases are shared with TRBD1. The CDR3 loop spans 14 amino acids. Germline assignment: CDR1 SGDLS and CDR2 YYNGEE. Unmatched junction bases numbered 2, after V lost 0 bases and J lost 2 bases. As DNA, the CDR3 is TGTGCCAGCAGCGTAGTAGGGGGCCCCTACGAGCAGTACTTC. Amino acids: CASSVVGGPYEQYF.

The chain is built from TRBV6-5 and TRBJ2-4; unclear D gene. V gave up 6 bases and J gave up 0 bases, with 12 bases separating them. The CDR3 is 15 residues long. Looked up from germline, CDR1 is MNHEY and CDR2 is SVGAGI. In DNA form, the CDR3 reads TGTGCCAGCAGCCTTAACGGAGTAGCCAAAAACATTCAGTACTTC. Its protein product is CASSLNGVAKNIQYF.

The chain recombines TRBV29-1 with TRBJ2-5; D is undetermined. V was pared by 7 bases and J by 3 bases, with 12 bases between. The germline V gene has CDR1 SQVTM and CDR2 ANQGSEA. There are 12 residues in the CDR3. CDR3 region: CSGTRAEETQYF. As DNA, the CDR3 is TGCAGCGGGACCCGGGCAGAAGAGACCCAGTACTTC.

The CDR3 DNA reads as TGCAGCGGTGGACTAGCGTTGAATGAGCAGTTCTTC. Amino acids: CSGGLALNEQFF. The rearrangement links TRBV29-1 to TRBJ2-1; TRBD2 agrees at 9 bases. This CDR3 has 12 residues. Germline V gene sequence: CDR1 SQVTM, CDR2 ANQGSEA. Trimming cost V 7 bases and J 7 bases; bases outside gene matches: 5.

The V and J genes are TRBV11-2 and TRBJ1-1; D is unclear. Trimming shortened V by 3 bases and J by 0 bases, and 20 bases separated the two germline ends. The CDR3 runs to 18 residues. Germline loops: CDR1 SGHAT, CDR2 FQNNGV. The CDR3 coding sequence is TGTGCCAGCAGCTTTCCAGTTGGGGATTCTAATATGAACACTGAAGCTTTCTTT. This gives the protein CASSFPVGDSNMNTEAFF.

V gene TRBV28 combines with J gene TRBJ2-7, with TRBD1 matching 7 bases. Germline values: CDR1 MDHEN, CDR2 SYDVKM. V was clipped by 3 bases and J by 3 bases; unmatched bases: 5. The CDR3 spans 14 residues. The chain's CDR3 is CASSFLRQGYEQYF. The DNA of the CDR3 is TGTGCCAGCAGTTTCCTCCGACAGGGCTACGAGCAGTACTTC.

The chain employs TRBV9 and TRBJ1-1; unclear D gene. The V and J ends lost 6 bases and 1 base respectively, with 19 bases between them. The germline gives CDR1 SGDLS, CDR2 YYNGEE. The CDR3 runs 16 residues. The CDR3 here is CASTVGIAGENTEAFF. The DNA for the CDR3 is TGTGCCAGCACCGTGGGGATCGCCGGAGAGAACACTGAAGCTTTCTTT.

The genes are TRBV28 and TRBJ2-5, with TRBD2 as a possible D gene (5 bases). The CDR3 sequence is 16 residues long. V shed 3 bases and J shed 2 bases, with 16 bases lying between them. Per germline, CDR1 MDHEN and CDR2 SYDVKM. CDR3 nucleotide sequence: TGTGCCAGCAGTTTCGGGTCCAAAGGACTGCAAGAGACCCAGTACTTC. Translating gives CASSFGSKGLQETQYF. Full variable domain (outside the CDR3, taken from reference TRBV28 and TRBJ2-5): DVKVTQSSRYLVKRTGEKVFLECVQDMDHENMFWYRQDPGLGLRLIYFSYDVKMKEKGDIPEGYSVSREKKERFSLILESASTNQTSMYLCASSFGSKGLQETQYFGPGTRLLVL.

The rearrangement links TRBV6-5 to TRBJ1-5; D gene uncertain. V lost 4 bases and J lost 7, with 11 bases in between. Germline CDR1 is MNHEY and CDR2 is SVGAGI. The CDR3 consists of 13 residues. This chain's CDR3 is CASSFSSEQPQHF. For the CDR3, the DNA is TGTGCCAGCAGTTTCTCGTCGGAGCAGCCCCAGCATTTT.

In the case of this clone: The identical CDR3 is also encoded by other nucleotide sequences in the sample. The chain carries TRBV7-2 and TRBJ1-3; D is ambiguous. The V gene's germline CDR1 is SGHTA and CDR2 FQGNSA. The CDR3 loop spans 12 amino acids. The germline V and J ends were trimmed by 5 bases and 0 bases, with 2 bases remaining between them. The CDR3 here is CASSPSGNTIYF. In DNA form, the CDR3 reads TGTGCCAGCAGCCCCTCTGGAAACACCATATATTTT.

This chain connects TRBV2 to TRBJ1-6; TRBD1 matches 12 bases. The junction had 2 bases not matched to a gene; V was cut back by 4 bases and J by 4 bases. This CDR3 comprises 16 residues. Germline V gene data show CDR1 as SNHLY and CDR2 as FYNNEI. The CDR3 DNA reads as TGTGCCAGCAGTGGGGGACAGGGGGCTTATAATTCACCCCTCCACTTT. Translated, it gives CASSGGQGAYNSPLHF.

Note on this clone: This CDR3 is also generated by other DNA sequences in the sample. The rearrangement uses TRBV27 and TRBJ1-6; D might be TRBD1 (6 bases). CDR3 length: 15 amino acids. Germline V lookup: CDR1 MNHEY, CDR2 SMNVEV (reference sequence). The ends were cut back, 6 bases at V and 3 bases at J, with 12 bases in the middle. The CDR3 bases are TGTGCCAGCAGGCTGACAGGCGGCTATAATTCACCCCTCCACTTT. Its protein product is CASRLTGGYNSPLHF.

The V call is TRBV19, the J call TRBJ2-7; 9 bases fit TRBD1. Germline CDR1 LNHDA, CDR2 SQIVND (reference sequence). Trimming took 3 bases from V and 3 from J; bases not matched to a gene: 6. The CDR3 is 15 amino acids. In nucleotides, the CDR3 is TGTGCCAGTAGTATGGAGGGGACAGGGATCTACGAGCAGTACTTC. Amino acids: CASSMEGTGIYEQYF.

This clone showed up just once. The genes are TRBV28 and TRBJ2-7; D unresolved. Germline V gene lookup returns CDR1 MDHEN and CDR2 SYDVKM. V was shortened by 2 bases and J by 2 bases, with 10 bases between the two germline ends. This CDR3 has 14 amino acids. The CDR3 nucleotides read TGTGCCAGCAGTTTAATGACACCTCCCTACGAGCAGTACTTC. As protein: CASSLMTPPYEQYF.

The chain uses TRBV27 and TRBJ2-2; D call uncertain. The CDR3 loop spans 14 amino acids. Per germline, CDR1 MNHEY and CDR2 SMNVEV (reference sequence). Trimming pared 3 bases from V and 5 bases from J, leaving 10 bases between. CDR3 nucleotide sequence: TGTGCCAGCAGTTTTGTAACAAATACCGGGGAGCTGTTTTTT. Its protein product is CASSFVTNTGELFF.

Concerning this clone itself: The identical CDR3 is also encoded by other nucleotide sequences in the sample. This chain connects TRBV6-5 to TRBJ2-1, with D possibly matching TRBD2 (6 bases). The ends were cut back, 6 bases at V and 7 bases at J, with 13 bases in the middle. The CDR3 has 13 residues. Per the germline V gene, CDR1 is MNHEY and CDR2 is SVGAGI. The CDR3 protein is CASSLGGTNEQFF. The CDR3 DNA follows: TGTGCCAGCAGCCTTGGGGGGACTAATGAGCAGTTCTTC.

V gene TRBV7-2 combines with J gene TRBJ2-7, with a tentative D call TRBD2 (6 bases). Germline V gene data show CDR1 as SGHTA and CDR2 as FQGNSA. The CDR3 loop spans 14 amino acids. Trimming pared 4 bases from V and 3 bases from J, leaving 13 bases between. The CDR3 loop is CASSSFSRDYEQYF. CDR3 nucleotides: TGTGCCAGCAGCTCATTCTCGCGGGACTACGAGCAGTACTTC. Filled out from reference TRBV7-2 and TRBJ2-7, the complete variable domain reads GAGVSQSPSNKVTEKGKDVELRCDPISGHTALYWYRQSLGQGLEFLIYFQGNSAPDKSGLPSDRFSAERTGGSVSTLTIQRTQQEDSAVYLCASSSFSRDYEQYFGPGTRLTVT.

This clone was detected once. V gene TRBV2 combines with J gene TRBJ2-2; 8 bases fit TRBD1. In germline, CDR1 is SNHLY, CDR2 FYNNEI. V was pared by 6 bases and J by 7 bases, with 7 bases of the junction left unmatched. This CDR3 contains 14 residues. The CDR3 DNA is TGTGCCAGCAGCGCAGGGGGCCAAAACGGGGAGCTGTTTTTT. Its protein is CASSAGGQNGELFF.